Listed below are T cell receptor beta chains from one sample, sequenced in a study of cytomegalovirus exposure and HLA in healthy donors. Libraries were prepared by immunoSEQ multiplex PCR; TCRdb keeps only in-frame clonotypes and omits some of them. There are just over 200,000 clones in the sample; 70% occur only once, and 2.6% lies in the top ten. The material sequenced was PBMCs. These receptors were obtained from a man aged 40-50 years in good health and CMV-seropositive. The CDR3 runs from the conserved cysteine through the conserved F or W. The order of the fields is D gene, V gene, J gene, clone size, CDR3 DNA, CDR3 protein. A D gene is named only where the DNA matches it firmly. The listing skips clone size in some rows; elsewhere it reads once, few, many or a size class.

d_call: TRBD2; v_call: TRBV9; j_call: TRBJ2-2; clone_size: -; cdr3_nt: TGTGCCAGCAGCGTAGGCCTAGCGGCGAACACCGGGGAGCTGTTTTTT; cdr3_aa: CASSVGLAANTGELFF
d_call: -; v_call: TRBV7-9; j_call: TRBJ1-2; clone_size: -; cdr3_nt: TGTGCCAGCACTACGAAGGGGGCTAACTATGGCTACACCTTC; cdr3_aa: CASTTKGANYGYTF
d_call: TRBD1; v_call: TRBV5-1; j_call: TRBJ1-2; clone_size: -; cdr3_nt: TGCGCCAGCAGCTTCGGGACAGGAGACGGCTACACCTTC; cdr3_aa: CASSFGTGDGYTF
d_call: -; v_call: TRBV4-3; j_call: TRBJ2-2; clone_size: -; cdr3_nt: TGCGTCAGCAGCCGGGGGGCGGGACAGAGTTCCGGGGAGCTGTTTTTT; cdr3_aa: CVSSRGAGQSSGELFF
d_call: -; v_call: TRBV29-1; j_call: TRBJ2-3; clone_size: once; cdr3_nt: TGCAGCGCCCAGAAGGGGTCGACCACAGATACGCAGTATTTT; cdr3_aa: CSAQKGSTTDTQYF
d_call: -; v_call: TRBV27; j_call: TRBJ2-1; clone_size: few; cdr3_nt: TGTGCCAGCAGTTTTCAGCGCAGAGAGCAGTTCTTC; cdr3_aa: CASSFQRREQFF
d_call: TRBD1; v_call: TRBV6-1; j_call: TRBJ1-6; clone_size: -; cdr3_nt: TGTGCCAGCAGTCGGGACAGAACCCCCGCGCCCCTCCACTTT; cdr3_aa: CASSRDRTPAPLHF
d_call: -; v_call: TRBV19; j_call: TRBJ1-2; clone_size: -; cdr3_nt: TGTGCCAGTAGGCCAACCGGTCGGGGCTATGGCTACACCTTC; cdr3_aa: CASRPTGRGYGYTF
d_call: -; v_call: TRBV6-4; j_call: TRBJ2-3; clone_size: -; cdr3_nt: TGTGCCAGCAGTGAGTCAGCGAGCACAGATACGCAGTATTTT; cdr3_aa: CASSESASTDTQYF
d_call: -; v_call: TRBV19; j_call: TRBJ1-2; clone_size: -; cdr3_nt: TGTGCCAGTAGTATCGGGCCAGGGAACGCTAACTATGGCTACACCTTC; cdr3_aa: CASSIGPGNANYGYTF
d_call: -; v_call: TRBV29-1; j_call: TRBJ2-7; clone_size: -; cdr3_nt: TGCAGCGTTGAAGGTGGCCAGGGTGTACACGAGCAGTACTTC; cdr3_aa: CSVEGGQGVHEQYF
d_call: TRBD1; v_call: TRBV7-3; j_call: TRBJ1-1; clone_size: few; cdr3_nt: TGTGCCAGCAGCTTAGAGGGACAGGGTACGGCTATGAACACTGAAGCTTTCTTT; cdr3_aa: CASSLEGQGTAMNTEAFF
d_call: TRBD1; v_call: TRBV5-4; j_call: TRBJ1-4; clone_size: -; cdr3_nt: TGTGCCAGCAGCTTGGGTGTGGGACAGAATGAAAAACTGTTTTTT; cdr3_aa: CASSLGVGQNEKLFF
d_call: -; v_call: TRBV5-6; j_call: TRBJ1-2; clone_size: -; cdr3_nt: TGTGCCAGCCGGATCGGGAGCTATGGCTACACCTTC; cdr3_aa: CASRIGSYGYTF
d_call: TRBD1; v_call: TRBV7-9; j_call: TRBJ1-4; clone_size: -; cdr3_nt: TGTGCCAGCAGCTGGGGGGACAGGGGGATCGGCAATGAAAAACTGTTTTTT; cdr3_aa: CASSWGDRGIGNEKLFF
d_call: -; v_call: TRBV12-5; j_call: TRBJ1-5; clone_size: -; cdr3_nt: TGTGCTAGTGGTTTGTCCCCCGGGACACTTTATAGCAATCAGCCCCAGCATTTT; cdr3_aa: CASGLSPGTLYSNQPQHF
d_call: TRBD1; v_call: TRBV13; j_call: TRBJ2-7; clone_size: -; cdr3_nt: TGTGCCAGCAGCCCTGGGACAGGGGGCAGCTACGAGCAGTACTTC; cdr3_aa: CASSPGTGGSYEQYF
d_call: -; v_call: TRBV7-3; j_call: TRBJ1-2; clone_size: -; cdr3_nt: TGTGCCAGCAGCGCGTCAGGGGCCTATGGCTACACCTTC; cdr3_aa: CASSASGAYGYTF
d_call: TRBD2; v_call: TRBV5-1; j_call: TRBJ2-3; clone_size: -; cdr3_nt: TGCGCCAGCAGCTTGGCGTCTAGCGGGGGCACAGATACGCAGTATTTT; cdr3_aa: CASSLASSGGTDTQYF
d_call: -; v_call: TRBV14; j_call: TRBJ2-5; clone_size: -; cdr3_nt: TGTGCCAGCAGCCGAAACTTCCAAGAGACCCAGTACTTC; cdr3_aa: CASSRNFQETQYF
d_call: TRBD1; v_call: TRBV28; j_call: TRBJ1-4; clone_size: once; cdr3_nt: TGTGCCAGCAGTTTAGGCGACAGGGGTTATGAAAAACTGCTTTTT; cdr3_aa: CASSLGDRGYEKLLF
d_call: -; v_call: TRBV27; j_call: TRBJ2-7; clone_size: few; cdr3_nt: TGTGCCAGCAGTTTATCGATTTGGGCTGCCTACGAGCAGTACTTC; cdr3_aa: CASSLSIWAAYEQYF